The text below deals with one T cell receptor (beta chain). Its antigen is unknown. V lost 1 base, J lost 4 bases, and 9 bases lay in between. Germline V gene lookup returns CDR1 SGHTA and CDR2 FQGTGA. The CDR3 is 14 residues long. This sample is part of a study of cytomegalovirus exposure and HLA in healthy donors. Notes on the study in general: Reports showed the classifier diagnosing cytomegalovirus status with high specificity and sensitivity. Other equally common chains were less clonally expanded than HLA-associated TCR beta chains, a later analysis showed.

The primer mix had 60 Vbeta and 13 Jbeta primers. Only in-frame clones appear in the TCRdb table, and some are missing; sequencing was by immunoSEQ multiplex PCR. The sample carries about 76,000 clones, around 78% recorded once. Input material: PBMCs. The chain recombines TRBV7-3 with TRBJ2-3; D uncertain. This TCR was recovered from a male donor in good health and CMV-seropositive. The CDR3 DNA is TGTGCCAGCAGCTTAATCGGGTTAGCAGATACGCAGTATTTT. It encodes CASSLIGLADTQYF.